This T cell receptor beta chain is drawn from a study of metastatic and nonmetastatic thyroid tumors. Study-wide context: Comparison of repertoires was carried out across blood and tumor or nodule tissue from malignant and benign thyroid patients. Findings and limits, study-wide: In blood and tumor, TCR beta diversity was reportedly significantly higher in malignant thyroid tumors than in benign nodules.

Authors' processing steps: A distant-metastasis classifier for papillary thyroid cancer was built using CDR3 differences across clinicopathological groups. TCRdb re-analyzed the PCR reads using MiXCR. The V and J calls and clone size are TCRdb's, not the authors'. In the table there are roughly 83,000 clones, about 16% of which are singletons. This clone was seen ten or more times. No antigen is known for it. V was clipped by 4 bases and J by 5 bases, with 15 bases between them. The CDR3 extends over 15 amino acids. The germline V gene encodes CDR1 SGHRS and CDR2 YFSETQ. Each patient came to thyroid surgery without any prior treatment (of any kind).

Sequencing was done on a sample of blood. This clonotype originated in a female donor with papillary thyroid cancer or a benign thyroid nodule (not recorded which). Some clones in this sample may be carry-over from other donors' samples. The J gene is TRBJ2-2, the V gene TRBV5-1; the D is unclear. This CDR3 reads CASSTTNGRTGELFF. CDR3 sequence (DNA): TGCGCCAGCAGCACCACTAACGGTCGGACCGGGGAGCTGTTTTTT. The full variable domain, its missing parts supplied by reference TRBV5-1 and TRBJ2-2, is KAGVTQTPRYLIKTRGQQVTLSCSPISGHRSVSWYQQTPGQGLQFLFEYFSETQRNKGNFPGRFSGRQFSNSRSEMNVSTLELGDSALYLCASSTTNGRTGELFFGEGSRLTVL.